Below are 5 T cell receptor beta chains sequenced from a single sample in a study of technical replicates of blood from several donors. The assay was immunoSEQ multiplex PCR, and TCRdb's table has in-frame clones only and misses some. This table holds roughly 60,000 clones, around 92% found once. Material for sequencing was PBMCs. Source of these receptors: a human donor in good health. Some clones in this sample may be carry-over from other donors' samples.

With regard to this clone: Other nucleotide sequences in the sample specify the same CDR3. The rearrangement links TRBV29-1 to TRBJ1-2; D gene ambiguous. CDR1 is SQVTM, CDR2 ANQGSEA, per germline. CDR3 size: 11 residues. V dropped 3 bases and J dropped 6 bases, with 8 bases sitting between them. The CDR3 loop reads CSVERENGYTF. DNA for the CDR3: TGCAGCGTTGAGCGAGAAAATGGCTACACCTTC.

This clone was picked up one time. The gene calls are TRBV27 and TRBJ1-1; D is ambiguous. The CDR3 spans 16 residues. Looked up from germline, CDR1 is MNHEY and CDR2 is SMNVEV (reference sequence). V lost 0 bases and J 4 bases, leaving 15 bases between the germline ends. In nucleotides, the CDR3 is TGTGCCAGCAGTTTATCAGGCAGGCCGGCGGGCACTGAAGCTTTCTTT. Translating gives CASSLSGRPAGTEAFF.

The chain joins TRBV9 to TRBJ2-7, with D possibly matching TRBD1 (6 bases). The ends were cut back, 4 bases at V and 1 base at J, with 15 bases in the middle. Germline loops: CDR1 SGDLS, CDR2 YYNGEE. The length of the CDR3 is 15 residues. The CDR3 protein is CASSPGVGGSYEQYF. The CDR3 DNA is TGTGCCAGCAGCCCAGGGGTAGGGGGATCCTACGAGCAGTACTTC.

The chain recombines TRBV29-1 with TRBJ2-7; 10 nucleotides agree with TRBD1. The CDR3 is 15 residues long. The V segment lost 4 bases and the J segment 4 bases; nucleotides outside the gene matches: 10. The germline gives CDR1 SQVTM, CDR2 ANQGSEA. As DNA, the CDR3 is TGCAGCGTTGGGGATGGACAGGGGGTCCAGTACGAGCAGTACTTC. Protein product: CSVGDGQGVQYEQYF.

The V and J genes are TRBV5-6 and TRBJ2-1; 11 positions match TRBD2. The CDR3 is 16 amino acids. Losses at the gene ends were 4 bases for V and 4 bases for J; bases not matched to a gene: 7. Germline assignment: CDR1 SGHDT and CDR2 YYEEEE. CDR3 loop: CASSLPGLAAYNEQFF. The DNA of the CDR3 is TGTGCCAGCAGCCTTCCGGGACTAGCGGCTTACAATGAGCAGTTCTTC.